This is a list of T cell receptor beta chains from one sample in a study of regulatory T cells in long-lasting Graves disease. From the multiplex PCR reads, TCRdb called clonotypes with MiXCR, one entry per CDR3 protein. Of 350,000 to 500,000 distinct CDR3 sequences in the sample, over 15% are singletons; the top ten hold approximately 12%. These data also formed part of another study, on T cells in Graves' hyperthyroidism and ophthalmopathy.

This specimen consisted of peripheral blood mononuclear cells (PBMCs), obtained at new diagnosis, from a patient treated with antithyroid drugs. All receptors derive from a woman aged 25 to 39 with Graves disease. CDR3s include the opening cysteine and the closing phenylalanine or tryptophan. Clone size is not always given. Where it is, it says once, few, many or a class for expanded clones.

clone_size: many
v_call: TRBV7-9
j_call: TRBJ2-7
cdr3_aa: CASSPPRGDRTYEQYF

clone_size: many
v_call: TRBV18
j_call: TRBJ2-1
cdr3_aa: CASSPSGPYNEQFF

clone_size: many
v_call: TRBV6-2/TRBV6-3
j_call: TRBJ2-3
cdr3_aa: CASSYPNEGTLVGDTQYF

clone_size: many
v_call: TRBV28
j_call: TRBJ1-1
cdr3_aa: CASSAIQGLNTEAFF

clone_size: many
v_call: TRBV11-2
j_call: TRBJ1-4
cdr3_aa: CASSSWGGPNEKLFF

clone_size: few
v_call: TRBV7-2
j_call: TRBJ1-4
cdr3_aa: CASSPVTWGNEKLFF

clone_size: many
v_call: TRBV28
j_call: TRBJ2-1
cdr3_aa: CASSRGLAGINEQFF

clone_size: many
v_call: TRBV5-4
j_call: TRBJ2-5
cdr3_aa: CASSLGQEQETQYF

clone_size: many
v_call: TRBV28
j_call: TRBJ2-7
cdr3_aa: CASNRQGFEQYF

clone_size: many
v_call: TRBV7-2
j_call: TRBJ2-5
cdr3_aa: CASTFTGGSQETQYF

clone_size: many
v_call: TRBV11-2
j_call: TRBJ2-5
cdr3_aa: CASSLGLRETQYF

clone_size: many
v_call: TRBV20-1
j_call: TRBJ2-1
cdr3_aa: CSARRFNRDEVHEQFF

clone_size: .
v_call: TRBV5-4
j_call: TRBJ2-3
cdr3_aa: CASSLEVAMTDTQYF

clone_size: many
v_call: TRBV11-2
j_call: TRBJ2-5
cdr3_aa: CASSYVDGETQCF

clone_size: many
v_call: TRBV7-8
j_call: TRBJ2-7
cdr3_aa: CASSHKSGTDTYEQYF

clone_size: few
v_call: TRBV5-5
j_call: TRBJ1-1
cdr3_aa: CASSLTGTGLHLRVAFF

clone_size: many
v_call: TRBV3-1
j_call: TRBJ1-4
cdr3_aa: CASSQVLRDRGVTNEKLFF

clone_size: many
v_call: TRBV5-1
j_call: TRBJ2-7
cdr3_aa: CASSLELGTYEQYF

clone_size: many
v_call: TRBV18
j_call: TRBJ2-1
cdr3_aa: CASSPDRGRLQYEQFF

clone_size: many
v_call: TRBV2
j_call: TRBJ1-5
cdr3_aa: CAGGVGVGQPQHF

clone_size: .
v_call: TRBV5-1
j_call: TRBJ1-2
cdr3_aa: CASSNGAVSGYTF

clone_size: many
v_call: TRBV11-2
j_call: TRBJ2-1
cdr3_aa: CASSTLAGGPREQFF

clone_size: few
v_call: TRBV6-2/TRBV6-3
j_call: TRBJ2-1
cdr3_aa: CASSYALRRPGVFF

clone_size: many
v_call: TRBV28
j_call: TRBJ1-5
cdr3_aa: CASSFLRRGSNQPQHF

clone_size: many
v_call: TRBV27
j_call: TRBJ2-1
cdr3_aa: CASRPKGSRAYNEQFF

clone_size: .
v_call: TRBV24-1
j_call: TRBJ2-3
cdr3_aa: CATSGPAEYTDTQYF

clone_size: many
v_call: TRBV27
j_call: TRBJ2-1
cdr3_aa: CASSPFERGHNEQFF